This T cell receptor beta chain was captured in a study of cytotoxic CD8 clonotypes in ibrutinib-treated CLL (dated by TCRdb to the early 2020s). A note on the overall study: In this cohort, approximately 15 patients were treatment-naive and approximately 10 were relapsed/refractory, while 17 to 18 had unmutated IGHV. Responses were partial in around 25 patients and complete in 2; after median approximately 69 months follow-up, roughly 15 stayed in remission and about 12 progressed. The response samples were drawn at a median of 12 months into treatment, with a range of roughly 6 to 40 months. On average, each sample yielded roughly 250,000 productive templates and about 94,000 productive rearrangements. Of the approximately 94 people in the trial, 25 to 30 had longitudinal samples available. Cryopreserved peripheral blood mononuclear cells were obtained prior to treatment, at the time of response, and at either disease progression or sustained remission. Every remission and progressive disease sample was obtained while ibrutinib was still being received by the patients.

Explained via the paper, the time point label denotes: progressive disease on ibrutinib. For TCR beta library preparation, roughly 2 micrograms of genomic DNA were extracted from the cryopreserved PBMCs. Longitudinal blood samples from CLL patients on ibrutinib monotherapy underwent high-throughput TCR beta sequencing. Patients were enrolled in a phase 2 open-label single-center ibrutinib monotherapy trial. General conclusions and limits of the study: Public clonotypes were rare and either shrank or stayed stable during treatment, and the rise in clonality at ibrutinib response reflected expansion of private clonotypes. Baseline clonality was found to be higher than that of age-matched healthy donors and was strongly correlated with circulating CD8+ T-cell counts. Sampling times were not matched between patients in sustained remission and patients whose disease was progressing, and lymph node repertoires were not examined. An increase in clonality was observed at ibrutinib response, with clonality remaining stable during sustained remission and falling back toward baseline at progression.

Turning to this clone: Its binding antigen is unknown. The sample holds no much larger clone one base away, and base qualities are not on file. This specimen includes other DNA sequences encoding the same CDR3.

The CDR3 holds 12 amino acids from the cysteine to the phenylalanine. Only CDR3 DNA remains: 36 bases, in frame from the first base. V loses 0 bases of germline sequence and J loses 2 bases, and the interval between the two ends is 2 bases. As encoded in the germline V gene (reference sequence), CDR1 is SEHNR while CDR2 is FQNEAQ. On a MiSeq, deep resolution sequencing aimed for a depth between 1 in 1 million and 1 in 200,000 T cells, with each clonotype covered around 10x on average. The immunoSEQ hsTCRB Kit was used to generate the TCR beta libraries. As for how the authors treated the data: Data were analyzed with ImmunoSEQ Data Assistant and ImmunoSEQ Analyzer, with V, D and J genes assigned per IMGT definitions. Clonality, which ranges from 0 to 1, was calculated by subtracting the normalized Shannon entropy of productive rearrangement frequencies from one. Only overrepresented clonotypes making up at least 0.05% of the repertoire of each patient were included in the public clonotype analysis. Repertoires from 10 to 15 age-matched healthy donors in immuneACCESS were used as clonality controls. Here the immuneACCESS table is served through TCRdb, limited to in-frame sequences with V and J called. Missing clones are a known gap in these copies; in checked studies unresolved V genes cover under half, and the rest lacks a known reason. That table gives V, J and clone size, and the DNA gave D and trimming. The table for this sample lists around 77,000 clones; 80% of them were counted only once. The ten largest clones represent around 7.7% of the sample.

The sequencing here drew on PBMCs, taken at disease progression, from a patient treated with ibrutinib. The sequence links TRBV7-9 to TRBJ2-7, with the D segment identity uncertain. The source is a human donor with chronic lymphocytic leukemia. The base sequence is TGTGCCAGCAGCTTAGCCACCTACGAGCAGTACTTC. It specifies CASSLATYEQYF.